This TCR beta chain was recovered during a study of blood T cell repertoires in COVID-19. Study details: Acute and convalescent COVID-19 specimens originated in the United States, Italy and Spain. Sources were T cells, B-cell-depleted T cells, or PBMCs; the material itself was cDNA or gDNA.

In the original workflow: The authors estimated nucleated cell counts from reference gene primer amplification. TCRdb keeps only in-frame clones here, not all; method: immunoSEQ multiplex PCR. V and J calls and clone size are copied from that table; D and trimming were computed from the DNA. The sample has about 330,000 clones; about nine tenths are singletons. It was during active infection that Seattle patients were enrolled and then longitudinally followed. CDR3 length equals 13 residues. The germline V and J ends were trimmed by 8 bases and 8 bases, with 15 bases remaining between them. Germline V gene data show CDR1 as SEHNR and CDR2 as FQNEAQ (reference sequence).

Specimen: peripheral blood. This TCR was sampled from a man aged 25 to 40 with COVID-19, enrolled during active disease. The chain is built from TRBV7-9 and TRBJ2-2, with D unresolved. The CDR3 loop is CASRAMSQGELFF. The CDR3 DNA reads TGTGCCAGCCGAGCGATGTCTCAGGGGGAGCTGTTTTTT.